This entry features one TCR beta chain sequence. The antigen is unknown. The germline CDR1 and CDR2 sequences are LGHDT and YNNKEL (reference sequence). Trimming shortened V by 10 bases and J by 8 bases, and 27 bases separated the two germline ends. The CDR3 is 16 residues long. This specimen belongs to a study of T cell responses to AZD1222 COVID-19 vaccine. General study results and limits: At study baseline, merely six AZD1222 recipients were seropositive.

Generated by immunoSEQ multiplex PCR, the TCRdb table keeps only in-frame clones and is missing some. Of more than 100,000 clones listed, 75% to 85% are singletons. This sequence originates from an adult who received the MenACWY meningococcal vaccine as a control. The chain joins TRBV3-1 (or the pseudogene TRBV3-2) to TRBJ1-3; D is possibly TRBD1 (6 bases). The material was peripheral blood, obtained 28 days after the second dose of the MenACWY control vaccine. The CDR3 region has the DNA TGTGCCACCGCGAGGGGGTCCTCACTCTCGGATTACACCATATATTTT. It specifies CATARGSSLSDYTIYF.